The 32 T cell receptor beta chains below all came from one sample that was sequenced in a study of metastatic and nonmetastatic thyroid tumors (dated by TCRdb to about 2020). Library preparation used PCR. Sequencing took place on an Illumina HiSeq 4000. TCRdb passed the public sequencing reads through fastp at Q25 and MiXCR, retaining productive beta sequences. The sample table contains almost 35,000 clones; only one count was recorded for about 15% of them. The ten largest clones add up to nearly 3.5% of the sample. None of the patients had been given any treatment before thyroid surgery. The sample taken for sequencing was blood. The receptors shown here come from a female donor with papillary thyroid cancer or a benign thyroid nodule (not recorded which). Some clones in this sample may be carry-over from other donors' samples.

This clone was seen repeatedly, ten times or more. V gene TRBV28 combines with J gene TRBJ2-3; 13 bases match TRBD2. The junction had 2 bases not matched to a gene; V was cut back by 1 base and J by 4 bases. The CDR3 is 16 residues long. CDR1 MDHEN and CDR2 SYDVKM come from the germline V gene. CDR3 protein: CASSLLGLAGSDTQYF. In DNA form, the CDR3 reads TGTGCCAGCAGTTTATTGGGACTAGCGGGATCAGATACGCAGTATTTT. The whole variable domain, remainder taken from reference TRBV28 and TRBJ2-3, is DVKVTQSSRYLVKRTGEKVFLECVQDMDHENMFWYRQDPGLGLRLIYFSYDVKMKEKGDIPEGYSVSREKKERFSLILESASTNQTSMYLCASSLLGLAGSDTQYFGPGTRLTVL.

In this sample, this clone turned up a few times. This CDR3 is also generated by other DNA sequences in the sample. The chain carries TRBV7-8 and TRBJ1-2; 7 bases are shared with TRBD1. The CDR3 runs to 17 residues. J gave up 0 bases and V 5 bases, and 12 bases lay outside the gene matches. The germline V gene encodes CDR1 SGHVS and CDR2 FQNEAQ. In DNA, the CDR3 is TGTGCCAGCAGCAAAGGGGCCAGGGGGATTTCTAACTATGGCTACACCTTC. Protein: CASSKGARGISNYGYTF.

The chain uses TRBV5-1 and TRBJ1-5; D unclear. V dropped 0 bases and J dropped 7 bases, with 11 bases sitting between them. The CDR3 is 14 amino acids. Germline-derived CDR1 and CDR2 are SGHRS and YFSETQ. The CDR3 DNA sequence: TGCGCCAGCAGCTTGGCCGGAGCGGTCCAGCCCCAGCATTTT. As protein: CASSLAGAVQPQHF.

This clone was seen ten or more times. The chain recombines TRBV20-1 with TRBJ2-1; TRBD2 agrees at 7 bases. The CDR3 loop spans 16 amino acids. V was clipped by 4 bases and J by 0 bases; unmatched bases: 9. CDR1 is DFQATT, CDR2 SNEGSKA, per germline (reference sequence). The DNA for the CDR3 is TGCAGTGCTACCATGGGAGGGCTAGGCTCCTACAATGAGCAGTTCTTC. Translation gives CSATMGGLGSYNEQFF.

This clone appeared many times. Other DNA sequences of this sample code for an identical CDR3. This sequence joins TRBV28 and TRBJ2-3, with a possible D match to TRBD1 (5 bases). The length of the CDR3 is 15 residues. V dropped 6 bases and J dropped 2 bases, with 15 bases sitting between them. Germline V lookup: CDR1 MDHEN, CDR2 SYDVKM. In DNA form, the CDR3 reads TGTGCCAGCAGCCCGGTAGGACAAACCACAGATACGCAGTATTTT. It yields the protein CASSPVGQTTDTQYF.

This clone was observed many times. The rearrangement joins TRBV3-1 to TRBJ2-7, with 10 bases aligning to TRBD2. The CDR3 totals 16 residues. J gave up 2 bases and V 0 bases, and 4 bases lay outside the gene matches. Germline values: CDR1 LGHDT, CDR2 YNNKEL (reference sequence). CDR3 bases: TGTGCCAGCAGCCAAGATCGGACTAGCGGAACCTACGAGCAGTACTTC. This gives the protein CASSQDRTSGTYEQYF.

This clone was detected ten times or more. The chain carries TRBV7-9 and TRBJ1-5, with D unclear. Germline lookup yields CDR1 SEHNR and CDR2 FQNEAQ (reference sequence). V was pared by 5 bases and J by 5 bases, with 10 bases between. This CDR3 contains 13 residues. CDR3 amino acids: CASSPDGDQPQHF. CDR3 DNA: TGTGCCAGCAGCCCCGACGGGGATCAGCCCCAGCATTTT.

This clone was counted many times. This chain uses TRBV20-1 with TRBJ2-1; D gene ambiguous. The CDR3 sequence is 12 residues long. The germline V gene encodes CDR1 DFQATT and CDR2 SNEGSKA (reference sequence). V gave up 4 bases and J gave up 4 bases, with 8 bases separating them. CDR3 nucleotide sequence: TGCAGTGCTATACCCAGATACAATGAGCAGTTCTTC. Its protein is CSAIPRYNEQFF.

This clone was observed many times. This chain links TRBV6-1 with TRBJ2-7; D possibly uses TRBD1 or TRBD2 (5 bases each). Trimming cost V 5 bases and J 3 bases, with 11 bases left between them. In germline, CDR1 is MNHNS, CDR2 SASEGT. This CDR3 comprises 13 residues. Here the CDR3 DNA reads TGTGCCAGCAGTTGGGACCGAGACTACGAGCAGTACTTC. Protein product: CASSWDRDYEQYF.

This clone was detected only a few times. This rearrangement joins TRBV6-1 to TRBJ2-3; TRBD2 aligns across 14 bases. Per the germline V gene, CDR1 is MNHNS and CDR2 is SASEGT. The CDR3 totals 16 residues. The V and J ends lost 6 bases and 7 bases, in that order; junction bases with no gene match: 9. Written as DNA, the CDR3 is TGTGCCAGCAGCCCCGGGACTAGCGGGAGCGAGTATACGCAGTATTTT. Its translation: CASSPGTSGSEYTQYF.

Within the sample, this clone is medium-sized. The V and J genes are TRBV5-1 and TRBJ1-2; D unclear. CDR3 length: 15 residues. The V end lost 2 bases, the J end lost 1 base, and 12 bases lay between the germline ends. CDR1 and CDR2 (germline): SGHRS, YFSETQ. The CDR3 DNA reads as TGCGCCAGCAGCTTTGAACGGGCCATTAACTATGGCTACACCTTC. This translates into CASSFERAINYGYTF.

This clone was counted only a few times. The CDR3, as DNA: TGTGCCAGCAGTTACGGGCGGCCTGACAGGGGTATGCCCAACACCATATATTTT. Its protein is CASSYGRPDRGMPNTIYF. The J gene is TRBJ1-3, the V gene TRBV6-6, with 8 bases aligning to TRBD1. This CDR3 is 18 amino acids long. Germline CDR1 is MNHNY and CDR2 is SVGAGI (reference sequence). With 2 bases clipped from V and 7 bases from J, the junction kept 16 bases outside the gene matches.

Of note for this clone: Relative to the germline gene, one junction end is altered; a read error may explain this. V is TRBV4-1 and J is TRBJ2-6, with 9 bases matching TRBD1. This CDR3 is 21 amino acids long. Germline assignment: CDR1 MGHRA and CDR2 YSYEKL. The CDR3: CASSQYSGQGFSFSVANVLTF. CDR3 coding DNA: TGCGCCAGCAGCCAATATTCGGGACAGGGTTTTTCGTTCTCTGTGGCCAACGTCCTGACTTTC.

This clone came up once. Relative to the germline gene, one junction end is altered; a read error may explain this. This chain uses TRBV11-2 with TRBJ2-7, with D perhaps TRBD1 or TRBD2 (5 bases each). The CDR3 loop spans 14 amino acids. The germline V gene encodes CDR1 SGHAT and CDR2 FQNNGV. The CDR3 DNA reads TGTGCCAGCATCTCTGGGGGTGGGACCTACGATCAGTACTTC. Translation gives CASISGGGTYDQYF. Full variable domain (rest looked up from reference TRBV11-2 and TRBJ2-7): EAGVAQSPRYKIIEKRQSVAFWCNPISGHATLYWYQQILGQGPKLLIQFQNNGVVDDSQLPKDRFSAERLKGVDSTLKIQPAKLEDSAVYLCASISGGGTYDQYFGPGTRLTVT.

This clone has ten or more counts. The chain couples TRBV6-1 to TRBJ1-1, with D unresolved. The CDR3 consists of 14 residues. Germline V gives CDR1 MNHNS, CDR2 SASEGT. V dropped 5 bases and J dropped 5 bases, with 15 bases sitting between them. CDR3 in DNA: TGTGCCAGCAGTTCCCACTCTGGGGAGACTGAAGCTTTCTTT. It is translated as CASSSHSGETEAFF.

This clone was recorded at least ten times. CDR3 DNA sequence: TGTGCCAGCAGTGAAAAAGCCACCGTGCGGGAGCAGTACTTC. As protein: CASSEKATVREQYF. This chain links TRBV6-1 with TRBJ2-7, with D unresolved. The V gene's germline CDR1 is MNHNS and CDR2 SASEGT. The length of the CDR3 is 14 residues. Trimming pared 2 bases from V and 7 bases from J, leaving 15 bases between.

This clone was counted at least ten times. The rearrangement uses TRBV19 and TRBJ2-3; 10 positions match TRBD2. V trimming: 7 bases; J trimming: 8 bases; junction bases outside the gene matches: 15. The CDR3 loop spans 16 amino acids. The germline V gene has CDR1 LNHDA and CDR2 SQIVND (reference sequence). The CDR3 sequence is CASTSGSGRVIGTQYF. The DNA for the CDR3 is TGTGCCAGTACGTCAGGCAGCGGGAGGGTCATAGGTACGCAGTATTTT.

This clone has a count of ten or more. The genes are TRBV2 and TRBJ1-5; D remains unclear. CDR1 and CDR2 (germline): SNHLY, FYNNEI. Trimming pared 4 bases from V and 0 bases from J, leaving 7 bases between. This CDR3 contains 14 residues. The CDR3 loop is CASSVSGSNQPQHF. The DNA for the CDR3 is TGTGCCAGCAGTGTGTCAGGTAGCAATCAGCCCCAGCATTTT.

V and J are TRBV5-1 and TRBJ2-7; D unclear. Per germline, CDR1 SGHRS and CDR2 YFSETQ. Trimming cost V 1 base and J 4 bases, with 6 bases left between them. The length of the CDR3 is 12 residues. CDR3 coding DNA: TGCGCCAGCAGCTTGTGCGGATACGAGCAGTACTTC. Its protein is CASSLCGYEQYF.

This clone was seen many times. V usage is TRBV7-2 and J usage is TRBJ2-1, with 9 bases aligning to TRBD2. V shed 3 bases and J 5 bases; nucleotides not matched to a gene: 2. This CDR3 has 14 residues. Germline V gene lookup returns CDR1 SGHTA and CDR2 FQGNSA. The CDR3 is CASSLTSGNNEQFF. The CDR3 DNA is TGTGCCAGCAGCTTGACTAGCGGCAACAATGAGCAGTTCTTC.

This clone has ten or more counts. The chain couples TRBV3-1 to TRBJ2-6; D gene ambiguous. The CDR3 runs to 16 residues. Deletions cut 0 bases from V and 0 bases from J, with 6 bases between. Germline V gene lookup returns CDR1 LGHDT and CDR2 YNNKEL (reference sequence). CDR3 protein: CASSQDWGSGANVLTF. The CDR3 DNA reads as TGTGCCAGCAGCCAAGATTGGGGCTCTGGGGCCAACGTCCTGACTTTC.

On this clone itself: With a much larger clone just one base away, this may be a read error. The V gene is TRBV28, the J gene TRBJ2-2; possibly TRBD2 for D (5 bases). There are 12 residues in the CDR3. In germline, CDR1 is MDHEN, CDR2 SYDVKM. V gave up 5 bases and J gave up 8 bases, with 9 bases separating them. The CDR3 DNA reads TGTGCCAGCAGTCTCGGGGTGGGGGAGCTGTTTTTT. Encoded protein: CASSLGVGELFF.

The chain couples TRBV10-3 to TRBJ2-7; 8 nucleotides match TRBD2. The CDR3 spans 15 residues. The ends lost 5 bases at V and 3 bases at J; junction bases unmatched: 9. CDR1 and CDR2 from the germline V gene are ENHRY and SYGVKD. CDR3 loop: CAISPGTSYYYEQYF. The CDR3 DNA sequence: TGTGCCATCAGTCCCGGGACTAGTTACTACTACGAGCAGTACTTC.

This clone has at least ten counts. The V call is TRBV27, the J call TRBJ1-5; TRBD1 aligns across 9 bases. Germline V gene data show CDR1 as MNHEY and CDR2 as SMNVEV (reference sequence). The ends lost 0 bases at V and 6 bases at J; junction bases unmatched: 9. The CDR3 covers 17 residues. CDR3 amino acids: CASSLSMGQGRVQPQHF. The DNA for the CDR3 is TGTGCCAGCAGTTTATCGATGGGACAGGGAAGAGTTCAGCCCCAGCATTTT.

This clone showed up many times. Being one base from a much bigger clone, this may be a read error. The sample holds other DNA sequences that translate to the same CDR3. The chain combines TRBV20-1 with TRBJ2-7; the match to TRBD2 covers 10 bases. This CDR3 comprises 15 residues. The J segment lost 4 bases and the V segment lost 0 bases, leaving 6 bases of the junction unmatched. Germline V gene lookup returns CDR1 DFQATT and CDR2 SNEGSKA (reference sequence). The CDR3 DNA reads as TGCAGTGCTAGAGAACAGCGGGAGGGCCTTTACGAGCAGTACTTC. Protein product: CSAREQREGLYEQYF.

This chain connects TRBV11-2 to TRBJ1-2; 7 bases agree with TRBD1. CDR1 and CDR2 from the germline V gene are SGHAT and FQNNGV. The CDR3 is 14 residues long. With V trimmed by 0 bases and J by 4 bases, 2 bases remained unmatched. This CDR3 is CASSLEGGGYGYTF. CDR3 bases: TGTGCCAGCAGCTTAGAAGGGGGCGGCTATGGCTACACCTTC.

This clone has ten or more counts. The gene calls are TRBV2 and TRBJ2-1; D gene ambiguous. The CDR3 runs 16 residues. V shed 5 bases and J shed 0 bases, with 14 bases lying between them. In germline, CDR1 is SNHLY, CDR2 FYNNEI. This CDR3 is CASSTSRSFSYNEQFF. The DNA of the CDR3 is TGTGCCAGCAGTACCTCGCGGAGTTTCTCCTACAATGAGCAGTTCTTC.

Many counts were recorded for this clone. J is TRBJ2-2 and V is TRBV5-1; D is perhaps TRBD1 (5 bases). Germline V gene sequence: CDR1 SGHRS, CDR2 YFSETQ. The CDR3 length is 14 residues. The V end was cut by 4 bases, the J end by 5 bases, with 12 bases between. The CDR3 DNA follows: TGCGCCAGCAGCCTCGGACATTTGACCGGGGAGCTGTTTTTT. Protein sequence: CASSLGHLTGELFF.

This clone was counted only a few times. The rearrangement joins TRBV6-1 to TRBJ1-1, with D tentatively TRBD1 (5 bases). There are 15 residues in the CDR3. V was pared by 4 bases and J by 1 base, with 13 bases between. Germline loops: CDR1 MNHNS, CDR2 SASEGT. For the CDR3, the DNA is TGTGCCAGCAGTGTTGCGACAGCCAAGAACACTGAAGCTTTCTTT. It specifies CASSVATAKNTEAFF.

There are many counts of this clone. The CDR3 nucleotides read TGTGCCAGCAGCCAGTTGGGGACTAGCGGGAGGAGGGGTGAGCAGTTCTTC. This gives the protein CASSQLGTSGRRGEQFF. V usage is TRBV3-1 and J usage is TRBJ2-1; 15 nucleotides align to TRBD2. CDR1 is LGHDT and CDR2 is YNNKEL in the germline V gene (reference sequence). The CDR3 is 17 amino acids. V lost 3 bases, J lost 9 bases, and 9 bases stayed unmatched.

This sequence joins TRBV6-1 and TRBJ2-7, with TRBD1 identical over 8 bases. Germline V gene data show CDR1 as MNHNS and CDR2 as SASEGT. V lost 4 bases, J lost 5 bases, and 7 bases stayed unmatched. There are 14 residues in the CDR3. The CDR3 DNA reads as TGTGCCAGCAGTGTCTTGGACAGGGATGACGAGCAGTACTTC. Its protein product is CASSVLDRDDEQYF.

Worth noting for this clone: A junction end diverges from the germline sequence, so it may reflect a read error. The V and J genes are TRBV7-6 and TRBJ2-1, with TRBD2 identical over 8 bases. There are 16 residues in the CDR3. Germline CDR1 is SGHVS and CDR2 is FNYEAQ. The CDR3 sequence is CASSLGLSGGDNEQLF. The DNA for the CDR3 is TGTGCTAGCAGCTTAGGACTATCGGGAGGGGACAATGAGCAGCTCTTC.